The subject of this entry is one T cell receptor beta chain. This clone appeared a single time. Its specific antigen is unknown. No clone much larger than this one lies a single base away; base qualities are absent. The CDR3 regions of human TCRbeta chains were analyzed by immunosequencing. The authors' pipeline ran thus. Repertoire TCRs were checked for matches against a reference library of SARS-CoV-2-specific TCRs that had been generated using the MIRA antigen-specificity platform. Breadth was defined as the fraction of unique TCRs that were SARS-CoV-2-associated. Depth was defined as the fraction of total T cells that were SARS-CoV-2-associated. Using the MIRA data, every spike-specific TCR was mapped to the spike region that the TCR reacted to and assigned to either a CD4 or a CD8 class. Log10-transformed breadth and depth values were compared by one-way ANOVA with Sidak's multiple comparisons tests. The table comes from immuneACCESS by way of TCRdb, which keeps in-frame sequences with V and J called. Part of the clones is missing from these tables; in studies checked, under half for an unresolved V gene and the rest for unknown reasons. V and J calls and clone size are those listed in that table; D and trimming were worked out from the DNA. The sample table holds approximately 170,000 clones, of which about nine tenths were seen once. The biggest ten clones account for roughly 1.6% of the sample.

The time point label, read with the paper, signifies: baseline before first vaccination. Vaccinee samples came from UK trials COV001 and COV002, including a single-blind randomized controlled phase 2/3 trial of AZD1222 (ChAdOx1 nCoV-19) in healthy adults. For TCRbeta chain sequencing, PBMC samples were collected from trial participants at day 0 and at day 28 after the second dose. The CDR3, from cysteine to phenylalanine, totals 18 residues. Only the CDR3 portion is preserved as DNA: 54 bases, with reading frame beginning at the first base. From V the trimming removes 3 bases and from J it removes 7 bases, while the gene matches leave 14 bases of the junction unaccounted for. This sample was taken from a study of T cell responses to AZD1222 COVID-19 vaccine (dated by TCRdb to 2020 to 2023). At the level of the whole study: AZD1222 recipients with second doses at about 4 weeks or about 12 weeks were pooled, because spike-specific TCR depth and breadth did not differ between schedules. TCR sequencing covered roughly 230 trial participants: roughly 200 given two doses of AZD1222 and 26 given two doses of MenACWY control vaccine. Enrollment into the trials was organized by age into subgroups of 18-55, 56-69 and 70-plus years, and those subgroups contained about 160, 30 and 59 TCR-sequenced participants, respectively. General study outcomes and caveats: Conclusions about previously exposed vaccinees are limited, since just six AZD1222 recipients were seropositive for SARS-CoV-2 at baseline. After two AZD1222 doses, both the breadth and the depth of spike-specific TCRs were significantly higher than at day 0 and than in MenACWY recipients. Epitopes outside the regions mutated in the B.1.351 and B.1.1.7 variants were reportedly recognized by nearly half of the unique spike-specific TCRs. Participants were mostly white British, with more females than males. The authors suggested clonal diversity may have been underestimated. The whole spike protein was spanned by vaccine-associated CD4 TCRs, and dominant responses were seen in regions 160-218 and 743-854. Because no day 14 peak-response samples were available, repertoires were characterized only after the peak T cell response. The 56-69-year group was small, and its depth increase did not reach significance, likely because of low power.

The rearranged segments are TRBV23-1 and TRBJ2-2, and 10 bases in between align with TRBD2. TRBV23-1 is sorted into the ORF group, with uncertain function. This specimen consisted of peripheral blood, obtained on day 0 of AZD1222 vaccination. This receptor was identified in an adult in good health. The CDR3 region: CASSHPPEREGPDGELFF. The DNA sequence follows: TGCGCCAGCAGTCACCCCCCGGAGCGGGAGGGCCCAGACGGGGAGCTGTTTTTT.